The 25 T cell receptor beta chains presented below share a single source sample, sequenced in a study of blood T cell repertoires in COVID-19. Profiled with immunoSEQ multiplex PCR; TCRdb holds only in-frame clones, not every one. The data show roughly 23,000 clones, with roughly 90% seen just once and less than 7.5% held by the top ten. Specimen: peripheral blood. These receptors came from an elderly woman with active COVID-19.

The V and J genes are TRBV5-1 and TRBJ2-1, with 9 positions matching TRBD1. Per the germline V gene, CDR1 is SGHRS and CDR2 is YFSETQ. V shed 2 bases, J shed 7 bases, and the junction held 10 bases outside the gene matches. This CDR3 spans 16 amino acids. The CDR3 DNA reads as TGCGCCAGCAGCTTATTCCCGGGACAGGGAAGTAATGAGCAGTTCTTC. Amino acids: CASSLFPGQGSNEQFF. The full variable domain, its missing parts supplied by reference TRBV5-1 and TRBJ2-1, is KAGVTQTPRYLIKTRGQQVTLSCSPISGHRSVSWYQQTPGQGLQFLFEYFSETQRNKGNFPGRFSGRQFSNSRSEMNVSTLELGDSALYLCASSLFPGQGSNEQFFGPGTRLTVL.

This clone was seen a single time. The chain couples TRBV7-8 to TRBJ2-1; the match to TRBD1 covers 9 bases. V dropped 1 base and J dropped 3; count of bases not matched to a gene: 4. The CDR3 loop spans 16 amino acids. Germline V gives CDR1 SGHVS, CDR2 FQNEAQ. The DNA for the CDR3 is TGTGCCAGCAGCTTAGGTGGGACAGGGTACTACAATGAGCAGTTCTTC. Protein: CASSLGGTGYYNEQFF.

V gene TRBV19 combines with J gene TRBJ2-7, with 8 bases identical to TRBD2. Germline lookup yields CDR1 LNHDA and CDR2 SQIVND (reference sequence). Unmatched junction bases numbered 3, after V lost 2 bases and J lost 0 bases. The CDR3 sequence is 15 residues long. The CDR3 is CASSIQGTSSYEQYF. CDR3 coding DNA: TGTGCCAGTAGTATACAGGGGACTAGCTCCTACGAGCAGTACTTC.

This clone was recorded a few times. The genes are TRBV9 and TRBJ2-5; weak D call: TRBD1 (6 bases). The V end lost 0 bases, the J end lost 2 bases, and 11 bases lay between the germline ends. From germline, CDR1 is SGDLS and CDR2 YYNGEE. The CDR3 runs 15 residues. The CDR3 region is CASSVGAGAQETQYF. The CDR3 nucleotides read TGTGCCAGCAGCGTAGGGGCAGGGGCACAAGAGACCCAGTACTTC.

The V gene is TRBV19, the J gene TRBJ2-3, with 11 bases identical to TRBD2. The germline CDR1 and CDR2 sequences are LNHDA and SQIVND (reference sequence). The length of the CDR3 is 15 residues. The J segment lost 4 bases and the V segment lost 5 bases, leaving 5 bases of the junction unmatched. CDR3 in amino acids: CASSRSGGASDTQYF. In DNA form, the CDR3 reads TGTGCCAGTAGTCGTAGCGGGGGGGCGTCAGATACGCAGTATTTT. Filled out from reference TRBV19 and TRBJ2-3, the complete variable domain reads DGGITQSPKYLFRKEGQNVTLSCEQNLNHDAMYWYRQDPGQGLRLIYYSQIVNDFQKGDIAEGYSVSREKKESFPLTVTSAQKNPTAFYLCASSRSGGASDTQYFGPGTRLTVL.

V usage is TRBV19 and J usage is TRBJ2-1; no firm D call. The CDR3 is 13 residues long. Germline assignment: CDR1 LNHDA and CDR2 SQIVND (reference sequence). Deletions cut 1 base from V and 6 bases from J, with 7 bases between. In DNA form, the CDR3 reads TGTGCCAGTAGTATAGGAGGTGCCAATGAGCAGTTCTTC. It translates to CASSIGGANEQFF.

The count of this clone is one. The CDR3: CASSTGQGINQPQHF. The CDR3 nucleotides are TGTGCCAGCAGCACGGGACAGGGAATAAATCAGCCCCAGCATTTT. The chain is built from TRBV27 and TRBJ1-5, with TRBD1 identical over 9 bases. Germline V gene sequence: CDR1 MNHEY, CDR2 SMNVEV (reference sequence). J was trimmed by 4 bases and V by 6 bases; bases with no gene match: 7. The CDR3 consists of 15 residues.

This chain joins TRBV7-2 and TRBJ1-4, with a possible D match to TRBD1 (5 bases). From germline, CDR1 is SGHTA and CDR2 FQGNSA. V lost 3 bases to trimming and J lost 1 base, with 9 bases between them. This CDR3 spans 15 amino acids. CDR3 amino acids: CASSLIRGTNEKLFF. For the CDR3, the DNA is TGTGCCAGCAGCTTGATAAGGGGAACTAATGAAAAACTGTTTTTT.

The chain uses TRBV7-2 and TRBJ1-4, with D perhaps TRBD1 (6 bases). The CDR3 is 16 residues long. V was pared by 0 bases and J by 8 bases, with 16 bases between. Germline CDR1 reads SGHTA; CDR2 reads FQGNSA. The CDR3 DNA reads TGTGCCAGCAGCTTAGCAACAGGGTCCCAGGGGGAAAAACTGTTTTTT. It encodes CASSLATGSQGEKLFF.

V gene TRBV12-5 combines with J gene TRBJ1-1; no definite D call. Trimming cost V 0 bases and J 1 base, with 9 bases left between them. Germline CDR1 reads LGHNT; CDR2 reads FRNRAP. The length of the CDR3 is 15 residues. The CDR3 here is CASGLVSAENTEAFF. For the CDR3, the DNA is TGTGCTAGTGGTTTGGTATCGGCGGAGAACACTGAAGCTTTCTTT. Using reference TRBV12-5 and TRBJ1-1 for the parts outside the CDR3, the full variable domain is DARVTQTPRHKVTEMGQEVTMRCQPILGHNTVFWYRQTMMQGLELLAYFRNRAPLDDSGMPKDRFSAEMPDATLATLKIQPSEPRDSAVYFCASGLVSAENTEAFFGQGTRLTVV.

V and J are TRBV5-6 and TRBJ1-5, with D hard to call. CDR3 length: 11 amino acids. Germline assignment: CDR1 SGHDT and CDR2 YYEEEE. Trimming pared 6 bases from V and 7 bases from J, leaving 8 bases between. CDR3 in amino acids: CASIEGQPQHF. The DNA of the CDR3 is TGTGCCAGCATCGAGGGCCAGCCCCAGCATTTT.

This chain joins TRBV10-3 and TRBJ1-2; 8 bases line up with TRBD1. The CDR3 has 16 amino acids. Trimming cost V 10 bases and J 8 bases; bases outside gene matches: 21. Germline lookup yields CDR1 ENHRY and CDR2 SYGVKD. Written as DNA, the CDR3 is TGTGCCAGCCAGGGACAGGCGTCCGGGAAACTATTCGGCTACACCTTC. As protein: CASQGQASGKLFGYTF.

This clone came up once. The chain joins TRBV3-1 (or the pseudogene TRBV3-2) to TRBJ1-1, with TRBD1 matching 7 bases. J lost 8 bases, V lost 5 bases, and 8 bases had no gene match. Germline loops: CDR1 LGHDT, CDR2 YNNKEL (reference sequence). This CDR3 region has 13 residues. The chain's CDR3 is CASSTRQGLEAFF. The DNA for the CDR3 is TGTGCCAGCAGCACCCGACAGGGCCTCGAAGCTTTCTTT.

This chain links TRBV19 with TRBJ2-1; the match to TRBD1 covers 10 bases. Germline values: CDR1 LNHDA, CDR2 SQIVND (reference sequence). J lost 3 bases, V lost 7 bases, and 6 bases had no gene match. This CDR3 comprises 15 residues. The CDR3 DNA is TGTGCCAGTATTAAGACAGGGGGCCTCTACAATGAGCAGTTCTTC. Its translation is CASIKTGGLYNEQFF.

The gene calls are TRBV13 and TRBJ1-2; D gene uncertain. The germline V and J ends were trimmed by 5 bases and 2 bases, with 6 bases remaining between them. The CDR3 length is 12 residues. From germline, CDR1 is PRHDT and CDR2 FYEKMQ (reference sequence). CDR3 coding DNA: TGTGCCAGCAGCGGTACAAACTATGGCTACACCTTC. This gives the protein CASSGTNYGYTF.

This clone was counted a single time. V gene TRBV19 combines with J gene TRBJ2-3; unclear D gene. CDR1 LNHDA and CDR2 SQIVND come from the germline V gene (reference sequence). V was cut by 6 bases and J by 2 bases, with 15 bases left in between. The CDR3 consists of 15 residues. The CDR3 coding sequence is TGTGCCAGTAGCTCACTCCTTTCATCCACAGATACGCAGTATTTT. It is translated as CASSSLLSSTDTQYF.

This clone was found once. The chain combines TRBV19 with TRBJ1-5, with D possibly matching TRBD1 (6 bases). This CDR3 contains 16 residues. The V end lost 3 bases, the J end lost 6 bases, and 18 bases lay between the germline ends. The germline CDR1 and CDR2 sequences are LNHDA and SQIVND (reference sequence). CDR3 sequence: CASSMGNNGGLQPQHF. CDR3 coding DNA: TGTGCCAGTAGTATGGGAAATAACGGGGGGCTTCAGCCCCAGCATTTT.

The chain uses TRBV24-1 and TRBJ2-2; 9 bases match TRBD1. The germline V gene has CDR1 KGHDR and CDR2 SFDVKD. V was pared by 12 bases and J by 6 bases, with 10 bases of the junction left unmatched. CDR3 size: 14 residues. This CDR3 is CAPNGTGIAGELFF. For the CDR3, the DNA is TGTGCCCCGAACGGGACAGGGATAGCCGGGGAGCTGTTTTTT.

The rearrangement uses TRBV2 and TRBJ2-2; D possibly corresponds to TRBD2 (7 bases). Germline CDR1 reads SNHLY; CDR2 reads FYNNEI. Trimming stripped 3 bases from V and 6 bases from J, with 11 bases between. The CDR3 runs to 14 residues. The CDR3 loop is CASSEWGGPGELFF. CDR3 sequence (DNA): TGTGCCAGCAGTGAGTGGGGGGGCCCCGGGGAGCTGTTTTTT.

The gene calls are TRBV18 and TRBJ1-5, with no clear D. Germline CDR1 is KGHSH and CDR2 is LQKENI. Between the trimmed V and J ends, which lost 6 bases and 5 bases, there was a span of 14 bases. The CDR3 has 14 residues. CDR3 in amino acids: CASSLGAGDQPQHF. CDR3 sequence (DNA): TGTGCCAGCTCCCTGGGAGCTGGGGATCAGCCCCAGCATTTT.

The gene calls are TRBV29-1 and TRBJ2-3, with 7 bases aligning to TRBD2. This CDR3 contains 16 residues. V was clipped by 6 bases and J by 0 bases; unmatched bases: 12. CDR1 is SQVTM, CDR2 ANQGSEA, per germline. The CDR3: CSVATELGGSTDTQYF. The CDR3 DNA follows: TGCAGCGTCGCCACCGAATTGGGGGGGAGCACAGATACGCAGTATTTT.

This clone was detected only a few times. This chain connects TRBV19 to TRBJ1-5, with D possibly matching TRBD1 (6 bases). This CDR3 spans 14 amino acids. Germline CDR1 reads LNHDA; CDR2 reads SQIVND (reference sequence). With 7 bases removed from V and 5 bases from J, the gap between germline ends came to 15 bases. This CDR3 is CASNYREIHQPQHF. The CDR3 DNA is TGTGCCAGTAATTACAGGGAGATCCATCAGCCCCAGCATTTT.

V is TRBV13 and J is TRBJ2-5; D may be TRBD1 (5 bases). CDR3 length equals 16 residues. CDR1 and CDR2 from the germline V gene are PRHDT and FYEKMQ (reference sequence). V shed 5 bases and J shed 4 bases, with 20 bases lying between them. The CDR3 reads CASSPKSGHRGETQYF. CDR3 nucleotide sequence: TGTGCCAGCAGCCCAAAGTCCGGACATCGAGGAGAGACCCAGTACTTC.

Only a few counts were recorded for this clone. The chain is built from TRBV9 and TRBJ2-7, with 11 nucleotides matching TRBD2. The CDR3 length is 15 residues. V dropped 3 bases and J dropped 7; count of bases not matched to a gene: 9. From germline, CDR1 is SGDLS and CDR2 YYNGEE. The DNA for the CDR3 is TGTGCCAGCAGCGCGACGACTAGCGGGGTGGGAGAGCAGTACTTC. It encodes CASSATTSGVGEQYF. Combining the CDR3 with reference TRBV9 and TRBJ2-7 gives the whole variable domain DSGVTQTPKHLITATGQRVTLRCSPRSGDLSVYWYQQSLDQGLQFLIQYYNGEERAKGNILERFSAQQFPDLHSELNLSSLELGDSALYFCASSATTSGVGEQYFGPGTRLTVT.

The genes are TRBV5-4 and TRBJ2-7, with D unclear. CDR3 length equals 12 residues. From germline, CDR1 is SGHNT and CDR2 YYREEE (reference sequence). Deletions cut 4 bases from V and 6 bases from J, with 11 bases between. CDR3 sequence reads: CASSEDGLEQYF. The CDR3 bases are TGTGCCAGCAGCGAGGATGGCCTCGAGCAGTACTTC.